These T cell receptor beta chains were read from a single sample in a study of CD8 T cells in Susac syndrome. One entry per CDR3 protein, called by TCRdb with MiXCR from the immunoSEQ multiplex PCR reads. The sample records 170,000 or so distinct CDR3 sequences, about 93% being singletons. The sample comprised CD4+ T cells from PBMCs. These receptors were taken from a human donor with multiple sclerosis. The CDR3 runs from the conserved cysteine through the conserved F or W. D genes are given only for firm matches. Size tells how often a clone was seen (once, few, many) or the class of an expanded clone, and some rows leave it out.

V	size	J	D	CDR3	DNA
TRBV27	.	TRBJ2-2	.	CASSGSVQSAGELFF	TGTGCCAGCAGTGGTAGCGTTCAATCGGCCGGGGAGCTGTTTTTT
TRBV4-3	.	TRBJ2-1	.	CASSQDAGEQFF	TGCGCCAGCAGCCAAGATGCCGGTGAGCAGTTCTTC
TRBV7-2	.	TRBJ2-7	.	CASSLVAGASYEQYF	TGTGCCAGCAGCTTAGTGGCAGGCGCCTCCTACGAGCAGTACTTC
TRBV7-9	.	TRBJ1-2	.	CASRSDSPRGYTF	TGTGCCAGCAGATCTGACAGCCCTCGTGGCTACACCTTC
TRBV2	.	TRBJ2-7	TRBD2	CASSGSGIYEQYF	TGTGCCAGCAGCGGTAGCGGGATCTACGAGCAGTACTTC
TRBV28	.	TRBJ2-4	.	CASSFGAVGAIQYF	TGTGCCAGCAGTTTTGGGGCGGTGGGGGCCATTCAGTACTTC
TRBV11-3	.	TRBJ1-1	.	CASSAGTNTEAFF	TGTGCCAGCAGCGCCGGGACTAACACTGAAGCTTTCTTT
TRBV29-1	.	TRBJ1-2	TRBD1	CSVDWTGTYGYTF	TGCAGCGTTGACTGGACAGGGACCTATGGCTACACCTTC
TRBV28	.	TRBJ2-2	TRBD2	CASSLRTSSSTGELFF	TGTGCCAGCAGTCTCCGGACTAGCTCGAGCACCGGGGAGCTGTTTTTT
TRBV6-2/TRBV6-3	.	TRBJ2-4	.	CASLEGTVGNIQYF	TGTGCCAGCTTAGAAGGGACGGTAGGAAACATTCAGTACTTC
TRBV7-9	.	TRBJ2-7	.	CASSLAPTDEQYF	TGTGCCAGCAGCTTAGCCCCGACCGACGAGCAGTACTTC
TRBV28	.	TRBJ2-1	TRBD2	CASSLPAGGSYNEQFF	TGTGCCAGCAGTTTACCGGCGGGAGGGTCCTACAATGAGCAGTTCTTC
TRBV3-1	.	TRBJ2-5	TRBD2	CASSHRGLAGNQETQYF	TGTGCCAGCAGCCACCGAGGACTAGCGGGTAACCAAGAGACCCAGTACTTC
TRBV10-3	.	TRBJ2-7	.	CAISSTGYEQYF	TGTGCCATCAGCTCCACGGGCTACGAGCAGTACTTC
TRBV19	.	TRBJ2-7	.	CANKWAPQPQYEQYF	TGTGCCAATAAGTGGGCGCCCCAACCTCAGTACGAGCAGTACTTC
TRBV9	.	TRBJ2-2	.	CASSVDTSNTGELFF	TGTGCCAGCAGCGTCGACACTTCGAACACCGGGGAGCTGTTTTTT
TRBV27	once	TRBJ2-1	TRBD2	CASGGLAEVRYNEQFF	TGTGCCAGCGGGGGACTAGCGGAGGTGAGGTACAATGAGCAGTTCTTC
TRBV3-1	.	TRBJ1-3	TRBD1	CASSQLGTGVGGNTIYF	TGTGCCAGCAGCCAACTCGGGACAGGTGTTGGAGGAAACACCATATATTTT
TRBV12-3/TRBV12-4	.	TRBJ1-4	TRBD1	CASSRDSGHNEKLFF	TGTGCCAGCAGCCGGGACAGCGGACATAATGAAAAACTGTTTTTT
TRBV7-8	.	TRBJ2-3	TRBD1	CASSSGQADTQYF	TGTGCCAGCAGCTCCGGACAGGCAGATACGCAGTATTTT
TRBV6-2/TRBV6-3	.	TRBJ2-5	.	CASSRRTPQETQYF	TGTGCCAGCAGCCGCCGCACTCCCCAAGAGACCCAGTACTTC
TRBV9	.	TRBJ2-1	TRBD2	CASSVGTSGRVPGAQRNNEQFF	TGTGCCAGCAGCGTCGGGACTAGCGGGAGGGTCCCAGGAGCACAACGAAACAATGAGCAGTTCTTC
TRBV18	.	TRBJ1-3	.	CASSATGFGNTIYF	TGTGCCAGCTCAGCGACAGGTTTTGGAAACACCATATATTTT
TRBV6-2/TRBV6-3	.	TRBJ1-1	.	CASTLGIGTEAFF	TGTGCCAGCACCTTGGGAATCGGAACTGAAGCTTTCTTT
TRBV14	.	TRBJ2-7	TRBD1	CASSQGKGAFYEQYF	TGTGCCAGCAGTCAAGGCAAGGGGGCTTTCTACGAGCAGTACTTC
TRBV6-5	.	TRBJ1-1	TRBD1	CASSYSNRGDTEAFF	TGTGCCAGCAGTTACTCGAACAGGGGGGACACTGAAGCTTTCTTT
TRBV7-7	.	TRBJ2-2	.	CASSLAENTGELFF	TGTGCTAGCAGCTTGGCAGAGAACACCGGGGAGCTGTTTTTT
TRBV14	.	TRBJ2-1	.	CASSQRHSARGDEQFF	TGTGCCAGCAGCCAACGACATTCGGCTAGGGGGGATGAGCAGTTCTTC
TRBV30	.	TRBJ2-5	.	CAWRRNSQETQYF	TGTGCCTGGAGGAGGAACAGTCAAGAGACCCAGTACTTC
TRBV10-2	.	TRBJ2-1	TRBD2	CASRLAGEGNEQFF	TGCGCCAGCAGACTAGCGGGAGAAGGGAATGAGCAGTTCTTC